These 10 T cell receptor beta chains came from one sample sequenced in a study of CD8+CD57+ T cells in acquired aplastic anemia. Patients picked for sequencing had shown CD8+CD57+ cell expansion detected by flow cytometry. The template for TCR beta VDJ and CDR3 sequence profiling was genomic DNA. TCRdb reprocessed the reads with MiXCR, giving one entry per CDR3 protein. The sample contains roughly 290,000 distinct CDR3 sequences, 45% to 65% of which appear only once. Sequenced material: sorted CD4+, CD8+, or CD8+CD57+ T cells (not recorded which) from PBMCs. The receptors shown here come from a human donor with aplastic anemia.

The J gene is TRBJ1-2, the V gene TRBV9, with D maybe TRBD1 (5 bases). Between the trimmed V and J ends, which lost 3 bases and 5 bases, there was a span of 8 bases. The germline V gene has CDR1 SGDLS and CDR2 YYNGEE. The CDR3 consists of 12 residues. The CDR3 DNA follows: TGTGCCAGCAGCGGAGACAGTTATGGCTACACCTTC. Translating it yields CASSGDSYGYTF.

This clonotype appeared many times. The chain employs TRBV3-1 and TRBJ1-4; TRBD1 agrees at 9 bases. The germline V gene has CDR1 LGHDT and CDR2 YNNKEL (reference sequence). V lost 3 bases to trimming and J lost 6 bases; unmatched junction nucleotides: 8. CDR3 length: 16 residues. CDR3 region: CASSHTAGTGYEKLFF. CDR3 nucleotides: TGTGCCAGCAGCCACACCGCCGGGACAGGGTATGAAAAACTGTTTTTT.

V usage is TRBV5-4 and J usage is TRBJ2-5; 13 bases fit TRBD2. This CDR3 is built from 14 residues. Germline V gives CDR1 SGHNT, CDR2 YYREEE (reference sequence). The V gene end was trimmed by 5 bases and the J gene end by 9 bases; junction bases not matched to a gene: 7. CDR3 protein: CASSPRTSGSAQYF. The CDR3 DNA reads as TGTGCCAGCAGTCCCCGGACTAGCGGGAGCGCCCAGTACTTC.

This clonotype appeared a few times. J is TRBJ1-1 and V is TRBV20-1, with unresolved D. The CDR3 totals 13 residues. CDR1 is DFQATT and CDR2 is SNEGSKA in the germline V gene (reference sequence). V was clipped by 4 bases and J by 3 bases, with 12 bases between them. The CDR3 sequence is CSATFDRYTEAFF. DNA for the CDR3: TGCAGTGCTACCTTCGACCGGTACACTGAAGCTTTCTTT.

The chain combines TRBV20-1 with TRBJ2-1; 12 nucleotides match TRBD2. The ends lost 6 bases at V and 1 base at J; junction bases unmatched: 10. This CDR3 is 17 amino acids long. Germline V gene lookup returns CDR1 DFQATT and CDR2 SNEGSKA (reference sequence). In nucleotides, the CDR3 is TGCAGTGCCGGAACCAGACTAGCGGGAGAGTCCTACAATGAGCAGTTCTTC. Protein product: CSAGTRLAGESYNEQFF.

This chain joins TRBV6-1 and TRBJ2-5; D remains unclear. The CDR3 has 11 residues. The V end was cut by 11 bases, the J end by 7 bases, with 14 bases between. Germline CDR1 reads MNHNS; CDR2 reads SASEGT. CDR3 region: CAARLDWTQYF. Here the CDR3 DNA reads TGTGCCGCCAGGTTAGACTGGACCCAGTACTTC.

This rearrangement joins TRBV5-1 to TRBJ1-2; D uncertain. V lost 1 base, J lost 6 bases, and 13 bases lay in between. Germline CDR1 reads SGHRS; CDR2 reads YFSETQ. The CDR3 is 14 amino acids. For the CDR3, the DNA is TGCGCCAGCAGCTTGACCGTAGTCTCCGATGGCTACACCTTC. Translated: CASSLTVVSDGYTF. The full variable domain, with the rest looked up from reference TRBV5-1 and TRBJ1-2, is KAGVTQTPRYLIKTRGQQVTLSCSPISGHRSVSWYQQTPGQGLQFLFEYFSETQRNKGNFPGRFSGRQFSNSRSEMNVSTLELGDSALYLCASSLTVVSDGYTFGSGTRLTVV.

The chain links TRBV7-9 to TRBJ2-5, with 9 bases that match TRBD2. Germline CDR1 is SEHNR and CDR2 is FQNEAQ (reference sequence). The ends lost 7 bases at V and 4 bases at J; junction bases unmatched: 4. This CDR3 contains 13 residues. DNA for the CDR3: TGTGCCAGCATCCTAGCGGGGACAGAGACCCAGTACTTC. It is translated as CASILAGTETQYF.

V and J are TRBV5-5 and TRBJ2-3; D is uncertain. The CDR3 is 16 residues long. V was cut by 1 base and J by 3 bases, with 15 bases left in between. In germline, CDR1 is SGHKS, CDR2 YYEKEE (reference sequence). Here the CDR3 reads CASSLSDGLLTDTQYF. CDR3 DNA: TGTGCCAGCAGCTTGTCCGACGGGTTGCTTACAGATACGCAGTATTTT.

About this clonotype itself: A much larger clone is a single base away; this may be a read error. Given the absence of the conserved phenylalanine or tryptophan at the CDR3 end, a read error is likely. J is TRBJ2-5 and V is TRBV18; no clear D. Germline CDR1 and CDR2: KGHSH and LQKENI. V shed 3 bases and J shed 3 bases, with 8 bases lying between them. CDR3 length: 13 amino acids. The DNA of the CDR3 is TGTGCCAGCTCACCTCCCTTGGAAGAGACCCAGTACCTC. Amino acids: CASSPPLEETQYL.